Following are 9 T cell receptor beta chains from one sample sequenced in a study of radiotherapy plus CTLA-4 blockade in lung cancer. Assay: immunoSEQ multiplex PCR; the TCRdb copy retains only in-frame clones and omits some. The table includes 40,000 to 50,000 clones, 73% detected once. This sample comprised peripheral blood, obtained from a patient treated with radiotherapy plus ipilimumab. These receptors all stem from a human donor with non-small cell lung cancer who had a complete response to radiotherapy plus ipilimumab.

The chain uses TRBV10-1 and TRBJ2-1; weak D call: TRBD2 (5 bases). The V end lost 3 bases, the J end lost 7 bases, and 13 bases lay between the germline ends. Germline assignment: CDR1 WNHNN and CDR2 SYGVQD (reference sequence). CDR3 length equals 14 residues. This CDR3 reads CASSDQLAGNEQFF. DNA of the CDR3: TGCGCCAGCAGTGATCAGCTAGCTGGTAATGAGCAGTTCTTC.

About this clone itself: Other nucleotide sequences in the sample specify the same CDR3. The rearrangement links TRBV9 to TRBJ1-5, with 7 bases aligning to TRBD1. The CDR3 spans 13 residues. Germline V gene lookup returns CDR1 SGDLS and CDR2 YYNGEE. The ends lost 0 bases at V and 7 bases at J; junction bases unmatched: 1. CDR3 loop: CASSVGGGQPQHF. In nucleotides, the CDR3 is TGTGCCAGCAGCGTAGGAGGGGGCCAGCCCCAGCATTTT.

DNA of the CDR3: TGTGCCAGCAGTTCAGGGGGGTTGTACAATGAGCAGTTCTTC. It specifies CASSSGGLYNEQFF. The genes are TRBV6-6 and TRBJ2-1; tentatively, D is TRBD1 (7 bases). V was trimmed by 4 bases and J by 4 bases, leaving 11 bases between them. Germline lookup yields CDR1 MNHNY and CDR2 SVGAGI (reference sequence). This CDR3 has 14 residues.

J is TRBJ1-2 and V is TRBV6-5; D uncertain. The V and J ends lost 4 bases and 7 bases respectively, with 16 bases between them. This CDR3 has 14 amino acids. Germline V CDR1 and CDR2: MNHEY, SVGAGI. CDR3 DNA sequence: TGTGCCAGCAGTTTCGGGTTTCTGCTAGGTGGCTACACCTTC. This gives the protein CASSFGFLLGGYTF.

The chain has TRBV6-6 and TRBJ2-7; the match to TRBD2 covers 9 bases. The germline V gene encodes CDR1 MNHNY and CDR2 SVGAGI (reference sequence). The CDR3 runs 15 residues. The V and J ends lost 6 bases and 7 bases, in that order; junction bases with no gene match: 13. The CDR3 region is CASSGVGAGGYEQYF. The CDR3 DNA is TGTGCCAGCAGCGGGGTAGGAGCGGGGGGTTATGAGCAGTACTTC.

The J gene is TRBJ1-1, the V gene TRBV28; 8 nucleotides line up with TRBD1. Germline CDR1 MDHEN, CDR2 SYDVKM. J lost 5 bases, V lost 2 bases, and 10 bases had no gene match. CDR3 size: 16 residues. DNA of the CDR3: TGTGCCAGCAGTTTACCTCAGGGGGCAGGAGGGACTGAAGCTTTCTTT. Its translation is CASSLPQGAGGTEAFF.

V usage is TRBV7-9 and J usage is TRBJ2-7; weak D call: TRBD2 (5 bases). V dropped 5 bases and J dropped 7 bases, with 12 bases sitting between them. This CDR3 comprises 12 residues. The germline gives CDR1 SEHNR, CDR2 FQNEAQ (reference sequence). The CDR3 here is CASSQTRGEQYF. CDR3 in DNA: TGTGCCAGCAGCCAGACCCGGGGAGAGCAGTACTTC.

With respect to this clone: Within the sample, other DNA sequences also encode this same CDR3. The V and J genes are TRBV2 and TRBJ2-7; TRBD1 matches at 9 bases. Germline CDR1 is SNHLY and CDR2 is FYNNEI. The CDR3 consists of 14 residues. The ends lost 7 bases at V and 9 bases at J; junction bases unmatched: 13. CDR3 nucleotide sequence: TGTGCCAGCAAGGAAGGACAGGGGTTAAGCGGGCAGTACTTC. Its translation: CASKEGQGLSGQYF.

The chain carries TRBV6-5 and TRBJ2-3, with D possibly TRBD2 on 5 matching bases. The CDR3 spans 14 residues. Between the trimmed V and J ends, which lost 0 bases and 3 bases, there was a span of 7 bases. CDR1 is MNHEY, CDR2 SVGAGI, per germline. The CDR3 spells CASSYSSGTDTQYF. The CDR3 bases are TGTGCCAGCAGTTACTCGTCGGGGACAGATACGCAGTATTTT.